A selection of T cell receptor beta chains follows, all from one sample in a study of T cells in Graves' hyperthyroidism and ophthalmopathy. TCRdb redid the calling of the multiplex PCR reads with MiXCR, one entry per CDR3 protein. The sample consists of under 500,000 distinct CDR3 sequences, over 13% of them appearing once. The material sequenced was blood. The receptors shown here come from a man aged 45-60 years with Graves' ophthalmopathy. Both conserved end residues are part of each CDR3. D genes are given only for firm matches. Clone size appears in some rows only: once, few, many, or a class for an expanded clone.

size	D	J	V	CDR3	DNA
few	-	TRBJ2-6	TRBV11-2	CASSASSGANVLTF	TGTGCCAGCAGCGCCTCTTCTGGGGCCAACGTCCTGACTTTC
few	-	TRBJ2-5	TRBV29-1	CSVEEETQYF	TGCAGCGTTGAGGAGGAGACCCAGTACTTC
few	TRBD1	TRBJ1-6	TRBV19	CASRTGTADSPLHF	TGTGCCAGTAGAACCGGGACAGCTGATTCACCCCTCCACTTT
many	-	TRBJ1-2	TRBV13	CASSEGGPTPYGYTF	TGTGCCAGCAGCGAAGGGGGACCGACCCCCTATGGCTACACCTTC
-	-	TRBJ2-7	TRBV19	CASSINYEQYF	TGTGCCAGTAGTATTAACTACGAGCAGTACTTC
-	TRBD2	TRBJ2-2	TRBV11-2	CASSLIAGLYTGELF	TGTGCCAGCAGCTTAATAGCGGGGTTATACACCGGGGAGCTGTTT
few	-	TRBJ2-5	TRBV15	CATSSTAVASQETQYF	TGTGCCACCAGCAGTACAGCGGTAGCCTCACAAGAGACCCAGTACTTC
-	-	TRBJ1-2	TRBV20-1	CSARLGRDLYGYTF	TGCAGTGCTAGATTGGGCAGGGATCTCTATGGCTACACCTTC
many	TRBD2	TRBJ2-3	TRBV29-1	CSVLLAGASTDTQYF	TGCAGCGTTTTATTAGCGGGAGCGTCGACAGATACGCAGTATTTT
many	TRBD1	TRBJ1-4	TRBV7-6	CASSLGQDKEKLFF	TGTGCCAGCAGCTTGGGACAGGATAAGGAAAAACTGTTTTTT
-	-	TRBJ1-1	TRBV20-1	CSARTTEAFF	TGCAGTGCTAGGACAACAGAAGCTTTCTTT
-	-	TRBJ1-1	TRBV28	CASSLSDGGNTEAFF	TGTGCCAGCAGTTTATCCGACGGAGGGAACACTGAAGCTTTCTTT
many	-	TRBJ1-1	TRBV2	CASSEIPDGEAFF	TGTGCCAGCAGTGAAATTCCAGACGGTGAAGCTTTCTTT
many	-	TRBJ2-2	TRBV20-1	CSARDSYTGELFF	TGCAGTGCTAGAGACAGTTACACCGGGGAGCTGTTTTTT
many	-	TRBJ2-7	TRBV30	CAWSGGTYEQYF	TGTGCCTGGAGCGGGGGAACCTACGAGCAGTACTTC
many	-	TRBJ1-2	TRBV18	CASSKPSREGYTF	TGTGCCAGCTCAAAACCCTCCAGGGAGGGCTACACCTTC
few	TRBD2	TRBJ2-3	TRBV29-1	CSAPGLAGGTDTQYF	TGCAGCGCCCCGGGACTAGCGGGAGGCACAGATACGCAGTATTTT
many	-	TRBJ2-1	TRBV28	CASSTPGGYNEQFF	TGTGCCAGCAGTACCCCCGGGGGCTACAATGAGCAGTTCTTC
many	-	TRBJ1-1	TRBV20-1	CSALGITEAFF	TGCAGTGCTTTAGGGATCACTGAAGCTTTCTTT
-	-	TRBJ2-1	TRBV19	CASHPSSYHEQFF	TGTGCCAGTCACCCTTCTAGCTACCATGAGCAGTTCTTC
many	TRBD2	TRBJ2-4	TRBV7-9	CASSPGTSGIAKNIQYF	TGTGCCAGCAGCCCCGGGACTAGCGGGATAGCCAAAAACATTCAGTACTTC
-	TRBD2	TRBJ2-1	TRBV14	CASSQGLLAGGSYNEQFF	TGTGCCAGCAGCCAAGGCCTACTAGCGGGGGGCTCCTACAATGAGCAGTTCTTC
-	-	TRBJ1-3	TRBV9	CASSDLRGGDSGNTIYF	TGTGCCAGCAGCGATCTCCGAGGAGGAGACTCTGGAAACACCATATATTTT
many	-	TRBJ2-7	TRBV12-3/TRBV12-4	CASSQTGEQYF	TGTGCCAGCAGTCAAACAGGCGAGCAGTACTTC
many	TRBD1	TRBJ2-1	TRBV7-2	CASSGTGGSYNEQFF	TGTGCCAGCAGCGGGACAGGGGGCTCCTACAATGAGCAGTTCTTC
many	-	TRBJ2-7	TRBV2	CASSEIPGVYEQYF	TGTGCCAGCAGTGAAATTCCAGGGGTTTACGAGCAGTACTTC
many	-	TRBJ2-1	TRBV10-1	CASIEDRDNEQFF	TGCGCCAGCATAGAGGACAGAGACAATGAGCAGTTCTTC
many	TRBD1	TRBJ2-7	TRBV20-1	CSARSQGAFYEQYF	TGCAGTGCCCGTTCTCAGGGGGCTTTTTACGAGCAGTACTTC
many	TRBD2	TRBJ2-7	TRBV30	CAWSQTSGLSEQYF	TGTGCCTGGAGCCAAACTAGCGGCCTAAGCGAGCAGTACTTC
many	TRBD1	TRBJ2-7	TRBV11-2	CASSLVPPGQFSYEQYF	TGTGCCAGCAGCTTAGTCCCACCGGGACAGTTCTCCTACGAGCAGTACTTC
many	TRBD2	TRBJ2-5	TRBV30	CAVSGEGRLETQYF	TGTGCCGTATCGGGGGAGGGGAGGTTGGAGACCCAGTACTTC
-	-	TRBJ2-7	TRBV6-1	CASSPQRGATYEQYF	TGTGCCAGCAGTCCACAGAGGGGGGCTACATACGAGCAGTACTTC
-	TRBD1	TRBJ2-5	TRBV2	CASGTDPGQTQYF	TGTGCCAGCGGGACAGATCCGGGTCAGACCCAGTACTTC
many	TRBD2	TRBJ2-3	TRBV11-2	CASSANSGRVADTQYF	TGTGCCAGCAGCGCAAATAGCGGGAGGGTTGCAGATACGCAGTATTTT
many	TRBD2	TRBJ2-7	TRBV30	CAWRAWGGNTYEQYF	TGTGCCTGGAGAGCTTGGGGGGGGAACACCTACGAGCAGTACTTC